What follows is one T cell receptor beta chain and its context. Its target is not known. V lost 1 base to trimming and J lost 0 bases; unmatched junction nucleotides: 9. Germline lookup yields CDR1 MGHRA and CDR2 YSYEKL. The CDR3 covers 17 residues. This entry belongs to a study of cytomegalovirus exposure and HLA in healthy donors. Findings of the study overall: Roughly uniform sequencing depth across donors was assumed, possibly incorrectly. In vitro work confirmed that a few CMV-associated chains recognize CMV antigens. It was only CMV serostatus that was available as immune exposure information.

With 60 Vbeta and 13 Jbeta primers, the PCR was carried out. Here immunoSEQ multiplex PCR was the method, and the copy in TCRdb shows in-frame clones only, minus some. This sample carries under 200,000 clones, approximately 86% of them seen once, and the ten largest clones take roughly 2%. The sample was PBMCs. V usage is TRBV4-1 and J usage is TRBJ2-7, with 7 bases identical to TRBD1. The origin of this receptor is a woman aged 18-29 years in good health and CMV-seronegative. The CDR3 spells CASSQVPGQPSSYEQYF. The CDR3, as DNA: TGCGCCAGCAGCCAAGTGCCGGGACAGCCTTCCTCCTACGAGCAGTACTTC.